This T cell receptor beta chain was recorded in a study of blood T cells in healthy people across ages. Findings and limits, study-wide: In the absence of known donor CMV status, changes in expanded clonotypes were possibly confounded. Significant beta diversity loss was already apparent by age roughly 40, declining roughly linearly.

As regards this clonotype: The antigen is undetermined.

Through a sample-barcoded 5' primer and a J-beta primer mix, a second PCR was run for 7 to 11 cycles. Every cDNA molecule bore a tag from a template-switch adaptor containing 12 random nucleotides. All samples yielded 2.5 million or more CDR3-containing paired-end reads. Each CDR3 protein is one row after TCRdb ran MiXCR on the 5' RACE reads. This sample has hundreds of thousands of distinct CDR3 sequences, with 46% found just once. The TCR comes from a man aged 80 or over in good health. The specimen sequenced was blood.

In nucleotides, the CDR3 is TGTGCCAGTTCCCGTCGCAGAGACTCCTACGGGCAGTACTTC. Amino acid sequence: CASSRRRDSYGQYF. This rearrangement joins TRBV19 to TRBJ2-4; D is undetermined. Germline CDR1 and CDR2: LNHDA and SQIVND (reference sequence). The ends were cut back, 8 bases at V and 13 bases at J, with 24 bases in the middle. The CDR3 consists of 14 residues.